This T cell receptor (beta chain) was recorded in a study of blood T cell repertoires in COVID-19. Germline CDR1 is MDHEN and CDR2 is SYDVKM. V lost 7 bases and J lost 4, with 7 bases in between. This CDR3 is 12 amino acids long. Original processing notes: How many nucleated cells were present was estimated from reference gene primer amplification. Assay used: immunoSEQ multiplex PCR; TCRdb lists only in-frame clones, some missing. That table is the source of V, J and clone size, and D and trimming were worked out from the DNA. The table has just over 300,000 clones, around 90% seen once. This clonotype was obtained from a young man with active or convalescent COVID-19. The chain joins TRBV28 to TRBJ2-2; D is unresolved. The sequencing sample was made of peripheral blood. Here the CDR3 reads CASTRLTGELFF. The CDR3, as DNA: TGTGCCAGCACCCGTCTCACCGGGGAGCTGTTTTTT.